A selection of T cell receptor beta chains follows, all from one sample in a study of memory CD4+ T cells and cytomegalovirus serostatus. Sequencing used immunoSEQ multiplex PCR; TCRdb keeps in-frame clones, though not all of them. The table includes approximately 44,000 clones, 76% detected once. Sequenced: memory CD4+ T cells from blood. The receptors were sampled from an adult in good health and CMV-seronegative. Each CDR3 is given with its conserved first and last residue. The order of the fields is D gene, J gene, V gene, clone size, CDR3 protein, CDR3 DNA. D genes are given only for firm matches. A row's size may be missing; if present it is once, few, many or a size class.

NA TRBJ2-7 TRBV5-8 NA CASSLTGIYEQYF TGTGCCAGCAGCTTGACAGGTATCTACGAGCAGTACTTC
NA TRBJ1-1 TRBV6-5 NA CASSSRLNTEAFF TGTGCCAGCAGTTCCCGATTGAACACTGAAGCTTTCTTT
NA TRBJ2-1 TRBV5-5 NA CASSLFRGSYNEQFF TGTGCCAGCAGCTTGTTTAGGGGTTCCTACAATGAGCAGTTCTTC
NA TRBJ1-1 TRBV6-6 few CASTRQSLNTEAFF TGTGCCAGCACCCGACAGAGCCTGAACACTGAAGCTTTCTTT
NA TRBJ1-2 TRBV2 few CASSEEGDYGYTF TGTGCCAGCAGTGAAGAGGGGGATTATGGCTACACCTTC
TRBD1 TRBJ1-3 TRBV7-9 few CASTPGQGSGNTIYF TGTGCCAGCACCCCGGGACAGGGGTCCGGAAACACCATATATTTT
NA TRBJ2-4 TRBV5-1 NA CASSLLGSGKNIQYF TGCGCCAGCAGCTTGCTCGGCTCGGGCAAAAACATTCAGTACTTC
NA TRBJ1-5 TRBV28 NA CASSPSDRVYSNQPQHF TGTGCCAGCAGCCCGTCTGATAGGGTATATAGCAATCAGCCCCAGCATTTT
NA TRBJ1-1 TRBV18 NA CASSPAGARNTEAFF TGTGCCAGCTCACCAGCAGGGGCTAGGAACACTGAAGCTTTCTTT
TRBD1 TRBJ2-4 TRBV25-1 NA CASRQGGVNIQYF TGTGCCAGTAGACAGGGGGGAGTAAACATTCAGTACTTC
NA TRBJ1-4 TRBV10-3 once CAISGGANEKLFF TGTGCCATCAGTGGGGGGGCTAATGAAAAACTGTTTTTT
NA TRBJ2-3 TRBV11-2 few CASSLDSLHTSTDTQYF TGTGCCAGCAGCTTAGATAGTTTGCACACTAGCACAGATACGCAGTATTTT
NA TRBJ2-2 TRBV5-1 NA CASSLEEGTGELFF TGCGCCAGCAGCTTGGAGGAGGGCACCGGGGAGCTGTTTTTT
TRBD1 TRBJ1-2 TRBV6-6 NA CASSQQGNYGYTF TGTGCCAGCAGTCAACAGGGGAACTATGGCTACACCTTC
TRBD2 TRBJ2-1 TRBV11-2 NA CASSLGGGGFDEQFF TGTGCCAGCAGCTTAGGGGGGGGTGGATTCGATGAGCAGTTCTTC
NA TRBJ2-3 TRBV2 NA CASRTQGSDTQYF TGTGCCAGCAGGACCCAGGGGTCAGATACGCAGTATTTT
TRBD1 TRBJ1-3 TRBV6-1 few CASSEVLDRGYSRGNTIYF TGTGCCAGCAGTGAAGTCCTGGACAGGGGATATTCGCGGGGAAACACCATATATTTT
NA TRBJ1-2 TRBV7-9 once CASSLTNYGYTF TGTGCCAGCAGCTTGACTAACTATGGCTACACCTTC
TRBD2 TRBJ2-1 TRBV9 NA CASSLSTGGPDEQFF TGTGCCAGCAGTCTTTCAACGGGGGGGCCCGATGAGCAGTTCTTC